The 18 T cell receptor beta chains listed next were all sequenced from one sample in a study of blood T cells in healthy people across ages. A J-beta primer mix and a sample-barcoded 5' primer were used in a second PCR of roughly 6 to 12 cycles. One entry per CDR3 protein, called by TCRdb with MiXCR from the 5' RACE reads. The data show hundreds of thousands of distinct CDR3 sequences, with 40% to 65% seen just once and roughly 13% held by the top ten. Material: blood. The receptors originated from a woman aged 80 or over in good health.

As to this clonotype: This may arise from a read error, as a much more abundant clone is one base away. V and J are TRBV5-1 and TRBJ2-3; D possibly matches TRBD1 or TRBD2 (5 bases each). The germline V gene encodes CDR1 SGHRS and CDR2 YFSETQ. The CDR3 contains 15 residues. CDR3: CAGSLYGATTDTQYF. The CDR3 DNA follows: TGCGCCGGCAGCTTATACGGGGCGACGACAGATACGCAGTATTTT.

The rearrangement links TRBV27 to TRBJ2-2; D is unresolved. V was trimmed by 5 bases and J by 7 bases, leaving 14 bases between them. CDR3 length: 14 residues. Germline CDR1 reads MNHEY; CDR2 reads SMNVEV (reference sequence). Written as DNA, the CDR3 is TGTGCCAGCAGTGCGACTTGGGGTGGCGGGGAGCTGTTTTTT. Translating gives CASSATWGGGELFF.

The chain carries TRBV25-1 and TRBJ2-7; TRBD1 matches at 11 bases. This CDR3 spans 16 amino acids. The germline CDR1 and CDR2 sequences are MGHDK and SYGVNS. The V and J ends lost 2 bases and 3 bases, in that order; junction bases with no gene match: 6. CDR3 sequence: CASSEPAGTGGYEQYF. CDR3 sequence (DNA): TGTGCCAGCAGTGAACCCGCCGGGACAGGGGGCTACGAGCAGTACTTC.

This clonotype has more than one count but fewer than ten. The gene calls are TRBV28 and TRBJ2-4; 9 nucleotides match TRBD2. Germline CDR1 MDHEN, CDR2 SYDVKM. This CDR3 is built from 15 residues. CDR3 nucleotide sequence: TGTGCTATAGCGGGAGAGGCGGGGGCCAAAAACATTCAGTACTTC. It yields the protein CAIAGEAGAKNIQYF.

This clonotype was observed a few times. The chain joins TRBV7-6 to TRBJ1-1, with TRBD1 matching 8 bases. The CDR3 sequence is 12 residues long. In germline, CDR1 is SGHVS, CDR2 FNYEAQ. Germline trimming cut 6 bases from V and 6 bases from J; bases unmatched to any gene: 3. CDR3 region: CASRNRGAEAFF. The DNA for the CDR3 is TGTGCCAGCAGGAACAGGGGGGCTGAAGCTTTCTTT.

This chain links TRBV7-9 with TRBJ2-1; 14 bases are a match to TRBD2. CDR3 size: 17 residues. Germline V gives CDR1 SEHNR, CDR2 FQNEAQ (reference sequence). The V and J ends lost 4 bases and 3 bases, in that order; junction bases with no gene match: 5. The CDR3 nucleotides are TGTGCCAGCAGCTCGGGACTAGCGGGAGTACACTACAATGAGCAGTTCTTC. This codes for CASSSGLAGVHYNEQFF.

This clonotype came up many times. This chain uses TRBV6-6 with TRBJ2-6, with D possibly being TRBD1 or TRBD2 (5 bases each). The CDR3 totals 15 residues. Germline V lookup: CDR1 MNHNY, CDR2 SVGAGI (reference sequence). V gave up 4 bases and J gave up 0 bases, with 7 bases separating them. The CDR3: CASSWGFSGANVLTF. The CDR3 nucleotides read TGTGCCAGCAGTTGGGGGTTCTCTGGGGCCAACGTCCTGACTTTC.

The rearrangement links TRBV7-9 to TRBJ2-4; TRBD2 aligns across 9 bases. The assigned J gene may be wrong: the sequence end matches TRBJ2-7 better. Germline CDR1 is SEHNR and CDR2 is FQNEAQ (reference sequence). This CDR3 spans 16 amino acids. The CDR3 sequence is CASSPQVSSGKYEQYF. DNA for the CDR3: TGTGCCAGCAGCCCCCAGGTGTCTAGCGGGAAATACGAGCAGTACTTC.

This chain links TRBV4-3 with TRBJ2-5, with 14 nucleotides matching TRBD2. Germline V gene lookup returns CDR1 LGHNA and CDR2 YSLEER. CDR3 length: 20 residues. The J segment lost 7 bases and the V segment lost 2 bases, leaving 18 bases of the junction unmatched. CDR3 nucleotide sequence: TGCGCCAGCAGCCAATCAGGGACTAGCGGGGGAGGTACTCCCGCAAGGACCCAGTACTTC. Amino acid sequence: CASSQSGTSGGGTPARTQYF.

In the case of this clonotype: Being one base from a much bigger clone, this may be a read error. This chain links TRBV29-1 with TRBJ2-1, with TRBD2 identical over 9 bases. The germline V gene has CDR1 SQVTM and CDR2 ANQGSEA. This CDR3 has 14 amino acids. Here the CDR3 reads CSVAVSGSLNGQFF. For the CDR3, the DNA is TGCAGCGTTGCAGTTAGCGGGAGCCTCAATGGGCAGTTCTTC.

This clonotype was picked up a small number of times. The chain uses TRBV5-1 and TRBJ2-7; 13 bases align to TRBD2. The CDR3 runs 15 residues. Germline V lookup: CDR1 SGHRS, CDR2 YFSETQ. Trimming removed 4 bases from V and 3 bases from J; junction bases left unmatched: 4. Here the CDR3 reads CASSVTSGGIYEQYF. CDR3 DNA: TGCGCCAGCAGCGTGACTAGCGGGGGGATCTACGAGCAGTACTTC.

In DNA, the CDR3 is TGTGCCAGCAGGACCGACAGGGGGCGTGATACGCAGTATTTT. As protein: CASRTDRGRDTQYF. The chain employs TRBV2 and TRBJ2-3, with 10 positions matching TRBD1. There are 14 residues in the CDR3. Germline CDR1 is SNHLY and CDR2 is FYNNEI. V was clipped by 6 bases and J by 6 bases; unmatched bases: 6. The full variable domain, completed using reference TRBV2 and TRBJ2-3, is EPEVTQTPSHQVTQMGQEVILRCVPISNHLYFYWYRQILGQKVEFLVSFYNNEISEKSEIFDDQFSVERPDGSNFTLKIRSTKLEDSAMYFCASRTDRGRDTQYFGPGTRLTVL.

The table lists this clonotype with a few counts. V gene TRBV5-6 combines with J gene TRBJ2-7; perhaps TRBD1 as D (6 bases). Germline CDR1 SGHDT, CDR2 YYEEEE. CDR3 length: 14 amino acids. V gave up 3 bases and J gave up 3 bases, with 13 bases separating them. The CDR3 sequence is CASSWSGTHYEQYF. The CDR3 coding sequence is TGTGCCAGCAGCTGGTCAGGGACACACTACGAGCAGTACTTC.

The CDR3 DNA sequence: TGCGCCAGCAGCTTGGATCCTAGCCCCGGGGAGCTGTTTTTT. This codes for CASSLDPSPGELFF. This chain links TRBV5-1 with TRBJ2-2, with D perhaps matching TRBD2 (5 bases). V lost 0 bases and J lost 6, with 9 bases in between. The CDR3 sequence is 14 residues long. The germline V gene encodes CDR1 SGHRS and CDR2 YFSETQ.

The chain couples TRBV7-2 to TRBJ2-1, with D possibly being TRBD2 (6 bases). Germline CDR1 and CDR2: SGHTA and FQGNSA. V was pared by 11 bases and J by 0 bases, with 14 bases between. The CDR3 covers 14 residues. The CDR3 DNA is TGTGCCGTGGCTGGAGGGAGCTCCTACAATGAGCAGTTCTTC. Protein: CAVAGGSSYNEQFF.

This chain joins TRBV11-2 and TRBJ2-7; 8 bases align to TRBD1. CDR3 length: 16 residues. Germline assignment: CDR1 SGHAT and CDR2 FQNNGV. The V and J ends lost 3 bases and 7 bases, in that order; junction bases with no gene match: 14. Written as DNA, the CDR3 is TGTGCCAGCAGCTTTCTCGCCCAGGGGGCTGGGAATGAGCAGTACTTC. Translating gives CASSFLAQGAGNEQYF.

The chain links TRBV3-1 to TRBJ2-5; D ambiguous. The CDR3 sequence is 13 residues long. V lost 1 base and J 4 bases, leaving 7 bases between the germline ends. CDR1 and CDR2 (germline): LGHDT, YNNKEL (reference sequence). The CDR3 loop is CASSQGATETQYF. In nucleotides, the CDR3 is TGTGCCAGCAGCCAAGGTGCGACAGAGACCCAGTACTTC.

V usage is TRBV20-1 and J usage is TRBJ2-3; D is unresolved. The germline gives CDR1 DFQATT, CDR2 SNEGSKA (reference sequence). This CDR3 contains 14 residues. V was pared by 2 bases and J by 4 bases, with 13 bases between. The CDR3 here is CSARPAGGADTQYF. As DNA, the CDR3 is TGCAGTGCTAGACCGGCCGGTGGGGCAGATACGCAGTATTTT.